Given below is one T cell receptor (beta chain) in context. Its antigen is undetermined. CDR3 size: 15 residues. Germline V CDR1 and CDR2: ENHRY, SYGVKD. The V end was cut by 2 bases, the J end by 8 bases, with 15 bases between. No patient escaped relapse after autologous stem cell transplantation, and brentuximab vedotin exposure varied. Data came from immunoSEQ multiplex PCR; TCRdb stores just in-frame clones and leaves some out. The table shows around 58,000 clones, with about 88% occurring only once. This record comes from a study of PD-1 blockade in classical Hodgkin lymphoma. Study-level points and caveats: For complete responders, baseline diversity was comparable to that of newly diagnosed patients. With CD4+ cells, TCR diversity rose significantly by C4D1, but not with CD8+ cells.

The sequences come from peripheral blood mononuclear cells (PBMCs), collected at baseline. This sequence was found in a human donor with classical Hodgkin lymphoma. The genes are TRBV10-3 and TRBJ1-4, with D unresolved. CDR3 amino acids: CAISEQAPQPEKLFF. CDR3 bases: TGTGCCATCAGTGAGCAGGCGCCACAACCCGAAAAACTGTTTTTT.